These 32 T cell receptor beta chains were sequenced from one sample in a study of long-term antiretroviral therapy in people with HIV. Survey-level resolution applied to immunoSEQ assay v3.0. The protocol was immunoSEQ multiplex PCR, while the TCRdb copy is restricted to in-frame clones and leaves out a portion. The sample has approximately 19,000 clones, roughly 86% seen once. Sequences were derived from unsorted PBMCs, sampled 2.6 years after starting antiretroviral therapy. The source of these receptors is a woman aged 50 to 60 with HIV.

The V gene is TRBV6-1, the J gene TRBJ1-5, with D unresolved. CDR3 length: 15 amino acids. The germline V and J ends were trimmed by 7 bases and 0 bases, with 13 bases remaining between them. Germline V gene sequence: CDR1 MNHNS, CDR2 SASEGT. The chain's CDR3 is CASNMVTASNQPQHF. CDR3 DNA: TGTGCCAGCAATATGGTAACAGCTAGCAATCAGCCCCAGCATTTT.

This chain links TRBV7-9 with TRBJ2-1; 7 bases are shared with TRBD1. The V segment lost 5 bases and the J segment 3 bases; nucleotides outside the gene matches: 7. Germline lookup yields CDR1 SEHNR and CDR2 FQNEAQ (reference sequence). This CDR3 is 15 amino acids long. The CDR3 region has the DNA TGTGCCAGCAGCGTACTCGGGACAGTCTACAATGAGCAGTTCTTC. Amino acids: CASSVLGTVYNEQFF.

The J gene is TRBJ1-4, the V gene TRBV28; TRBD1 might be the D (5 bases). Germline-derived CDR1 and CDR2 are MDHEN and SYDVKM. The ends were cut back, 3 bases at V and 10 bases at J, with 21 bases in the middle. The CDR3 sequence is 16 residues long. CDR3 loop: CASSLGGDAGLGKLFF. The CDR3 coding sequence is TGTGCCAGCAGTTTGGGGGGGGACGCGGGGTTGGGAAAACTGTTTTTT.

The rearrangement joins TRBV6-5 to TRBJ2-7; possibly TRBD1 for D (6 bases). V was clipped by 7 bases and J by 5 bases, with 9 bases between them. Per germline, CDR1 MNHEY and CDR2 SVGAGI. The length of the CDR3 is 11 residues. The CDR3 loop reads CASNQGHEQYF. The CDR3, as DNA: TGTGCCAGCAACCAGGGGCACGAGCAGTACTTC.

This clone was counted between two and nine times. The CDR3 sequence is CSVVAGRYEQYF. In nucleotides, the CDR3 is TGCAGCGTTGTAGCAGGTCGGTACGAGCAGTACTTC. The chain employs TRBV29-1 and TRBJ2-7; D gene uncertain. V dropped 4 bases and J dropped 4 bases, with 11 bases sitting between them. Germline loops: CDR1 SQVTM, CDR2 ANQGSEA. There are 12 residues in the CDR3.

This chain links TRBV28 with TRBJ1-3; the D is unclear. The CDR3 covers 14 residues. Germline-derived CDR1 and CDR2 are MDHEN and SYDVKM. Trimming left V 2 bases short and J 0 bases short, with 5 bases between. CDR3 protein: CASSLVSSGNTIYF. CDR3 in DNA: TGTGCCAGCAGTTTAGTGAGCTCTGGAAACACCATATATTTT.

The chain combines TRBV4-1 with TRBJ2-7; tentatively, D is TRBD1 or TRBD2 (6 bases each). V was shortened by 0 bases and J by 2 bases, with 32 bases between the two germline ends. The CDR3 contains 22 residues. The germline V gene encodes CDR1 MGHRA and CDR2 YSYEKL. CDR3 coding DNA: TGCGCCAGCAGCCAAGATCAATATAGGCCGTACACAGGGACGGGGGAAACCTACGAGCAGTACTTC. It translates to CASSQDQYRPYTGTGETYEQYF.

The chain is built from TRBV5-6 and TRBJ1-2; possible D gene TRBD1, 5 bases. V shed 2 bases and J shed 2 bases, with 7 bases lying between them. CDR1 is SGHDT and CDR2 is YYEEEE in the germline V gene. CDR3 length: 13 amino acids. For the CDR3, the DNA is TGTGCCAGCAGCTTTCGACAGAACTATGGCTACACCTTC. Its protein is CASSFRQNYGYTF.

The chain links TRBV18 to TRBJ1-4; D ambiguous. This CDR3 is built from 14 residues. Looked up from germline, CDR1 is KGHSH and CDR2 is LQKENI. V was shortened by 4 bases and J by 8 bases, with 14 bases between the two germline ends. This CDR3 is CASSRTEQPEKLFF. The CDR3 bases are TGTGCCAGCTCACGGACTGAACAACCCGAAAAACTGTTTTTT.

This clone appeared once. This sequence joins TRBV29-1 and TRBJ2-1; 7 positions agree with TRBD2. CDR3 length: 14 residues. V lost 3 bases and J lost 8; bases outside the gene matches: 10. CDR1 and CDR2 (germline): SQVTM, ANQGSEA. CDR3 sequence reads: CSVDGVGRADEQFF. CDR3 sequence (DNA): TGCAGCGTTGATGGGGTGGGGAGGGCCGATGAGCAGTTCTTC.

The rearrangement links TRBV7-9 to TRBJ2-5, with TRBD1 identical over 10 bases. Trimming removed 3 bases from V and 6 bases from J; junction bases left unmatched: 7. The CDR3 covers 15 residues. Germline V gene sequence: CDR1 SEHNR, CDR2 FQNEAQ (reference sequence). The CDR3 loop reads CASSLGTGEGKTQYF. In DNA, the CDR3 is TGTGCCAGCAGCTTGGGGACAGGGGAAGGAAAGACCCAGTACTTC.

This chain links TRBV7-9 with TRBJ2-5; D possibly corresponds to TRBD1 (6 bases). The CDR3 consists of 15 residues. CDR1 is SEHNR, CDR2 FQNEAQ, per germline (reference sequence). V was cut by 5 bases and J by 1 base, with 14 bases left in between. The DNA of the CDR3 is TGTGCCAGCAGCGCACAACAGGGATCCCAAGAGACCCAGTACTTC. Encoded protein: CASSAQQGSQETQYF.

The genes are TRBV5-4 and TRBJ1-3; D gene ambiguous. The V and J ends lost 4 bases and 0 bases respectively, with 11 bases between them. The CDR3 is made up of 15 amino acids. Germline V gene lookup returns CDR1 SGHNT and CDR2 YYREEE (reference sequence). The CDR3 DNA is TGTGCCAGCAGCCACGGAGGAGACTCTGGAAACACCATATATTTT. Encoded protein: CASSHGGDSGNTIYF.

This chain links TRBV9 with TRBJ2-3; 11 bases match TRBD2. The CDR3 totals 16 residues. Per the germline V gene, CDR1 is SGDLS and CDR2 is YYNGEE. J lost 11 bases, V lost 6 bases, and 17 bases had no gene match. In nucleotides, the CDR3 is TGTGCCAGCACGGGATCTATAGCGGGAGGGCCTCAGAGGCAGTATTTT. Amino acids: CASTGSIAGGPQRQYF.

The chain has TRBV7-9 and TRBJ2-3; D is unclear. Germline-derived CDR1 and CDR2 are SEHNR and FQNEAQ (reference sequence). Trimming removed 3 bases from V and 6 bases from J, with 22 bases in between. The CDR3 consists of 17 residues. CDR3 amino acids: CASSFHVGRDRSDTQYF. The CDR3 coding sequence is TGTGCCAGCAGCTTTCATGTCGGCCGCGACCGGTCTGATACGCAGTATTTT.

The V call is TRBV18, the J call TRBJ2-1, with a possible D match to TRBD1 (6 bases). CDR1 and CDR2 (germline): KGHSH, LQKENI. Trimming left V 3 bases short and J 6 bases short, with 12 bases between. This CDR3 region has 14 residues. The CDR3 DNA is TGTGCCAGCTCACCCTCAACAGGGCTCAATGAGCAGTTCTTC. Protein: CASSPSTGLNEQFF.

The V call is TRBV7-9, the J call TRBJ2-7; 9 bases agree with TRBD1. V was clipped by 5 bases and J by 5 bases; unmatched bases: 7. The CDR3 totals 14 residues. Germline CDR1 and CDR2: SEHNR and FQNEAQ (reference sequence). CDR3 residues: CASSEQGARNEQYF. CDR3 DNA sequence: TGTGCCAGCAGCGAACAGGGGGCGAGGAACGAGCAGTACTTC.

The CDR3 DNA reads TGTGCCATCAGTGAGACGGCAACCTACGAGCAGTACTTC. This sequence encodes CAISETATYEQYF. The V and J genes are TRBV10-3 and TRBJ2-7; D remains ambiguous. The ends were cut back, 2 bases at V and 2 bases at J, with 7 bases in the middle. This CDR3 has 13 amino acids. The germline CDR1 and CDR2 sequences are ENHRY and SYGVKD.

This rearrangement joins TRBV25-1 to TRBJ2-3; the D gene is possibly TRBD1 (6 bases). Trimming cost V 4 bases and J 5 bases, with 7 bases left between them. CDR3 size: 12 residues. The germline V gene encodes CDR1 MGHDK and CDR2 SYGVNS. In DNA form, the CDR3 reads TGTGCCAGCAGTGTGACAGGAGATACGCAGTATTTT. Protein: CASSVTGDTQYF.

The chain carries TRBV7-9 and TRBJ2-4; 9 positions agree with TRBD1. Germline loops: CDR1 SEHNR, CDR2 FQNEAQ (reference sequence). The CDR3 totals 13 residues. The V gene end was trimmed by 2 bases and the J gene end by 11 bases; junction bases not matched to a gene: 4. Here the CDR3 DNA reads TGTGCCAGCAGCTTACTGACAGGGGGTGTTCAGTACTTC. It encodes CASSLLTGGVQYF.

CDR3 region: CASSYSYQETQYF. For the CDR3, the DNA is TGTGCCAGCAGTTATTCGTACCAAGAGACCCAGTACTTC. The chain is built from TRBV27 and TRBJ2-5; the D is unclear. Looked up from germline, CDR1 is MNHEY and CDR2 is SMNVEV (reference sequence). V gave up 4 bases and J gave up 0 bases, with 6 bases separating them. This CDR3 spans 13 amino acids.

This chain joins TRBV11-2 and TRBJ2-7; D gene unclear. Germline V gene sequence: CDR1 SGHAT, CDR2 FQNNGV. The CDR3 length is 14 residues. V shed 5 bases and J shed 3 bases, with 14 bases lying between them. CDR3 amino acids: CASSQWTQNYEQYF. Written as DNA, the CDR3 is TGTGCCAGCAGCCAATGGACCCAGAACTACGAGCAGTACTTC.

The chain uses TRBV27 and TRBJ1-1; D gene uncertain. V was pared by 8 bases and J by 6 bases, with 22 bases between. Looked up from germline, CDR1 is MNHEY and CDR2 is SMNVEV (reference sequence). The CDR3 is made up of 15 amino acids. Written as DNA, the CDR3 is TGTGCCAGCCGCGCTCCGGGCAATTACGGCCCTGAAGCTTTCTTT. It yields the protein CASRAPGNYGPEAFF.

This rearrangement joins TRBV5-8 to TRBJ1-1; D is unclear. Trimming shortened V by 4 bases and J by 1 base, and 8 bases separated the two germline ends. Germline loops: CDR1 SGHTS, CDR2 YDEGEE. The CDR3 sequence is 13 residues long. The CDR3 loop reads CASSPGKNTEAFF. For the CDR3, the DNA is TGTGCCAGCAGCCCCGGGAAGAACACTGAAGCTTTCTTT.

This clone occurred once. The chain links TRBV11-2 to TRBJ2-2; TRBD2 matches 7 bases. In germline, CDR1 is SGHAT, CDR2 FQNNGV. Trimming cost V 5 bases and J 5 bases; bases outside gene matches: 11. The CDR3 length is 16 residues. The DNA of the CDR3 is TGTGCCAGCAGCCTTTTCGCGGGAGTGAGTACCGGGGAGCTGTTTTTT. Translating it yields CASSLFAGVSTGELFF.

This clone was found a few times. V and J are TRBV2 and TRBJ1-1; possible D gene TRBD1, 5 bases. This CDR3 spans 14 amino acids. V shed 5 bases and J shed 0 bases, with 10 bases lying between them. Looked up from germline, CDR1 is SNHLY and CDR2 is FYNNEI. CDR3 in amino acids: CASSNRDLNTEAFF. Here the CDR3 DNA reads TGTGCCAGCAGTAACCGGGACCTGAACACTGAAGCTTTCTTT.

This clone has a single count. The CDR3: CASSLGDYKNEQFF. The CDR3 nucleotides read TGTGCCAGCAGCTTAGGGGACTATAAAAATGAGCAGTTCTTC. The chain is built from TRBV7-2 and TRBJ2-1, with 7 bases lining up with TRBD2. This CDR3 is 14 amino acids long. Trimming cost V 1 base and J 7 bases; bases outside gene matches: 4. The germline CDR1 and CDR2 sequences are SGHTA and FQGNSA.

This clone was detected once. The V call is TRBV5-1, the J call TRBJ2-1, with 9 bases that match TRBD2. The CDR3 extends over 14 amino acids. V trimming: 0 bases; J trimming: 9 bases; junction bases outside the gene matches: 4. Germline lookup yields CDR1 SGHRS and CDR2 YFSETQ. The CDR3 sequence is CASSLAGTSPEQFF. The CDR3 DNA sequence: TGCGCCAGCAGCTTGGCCGGGACTAGCCCTGAGCAGTTCTTC. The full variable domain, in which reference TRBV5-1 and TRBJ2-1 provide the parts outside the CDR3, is KAGVTQTPRYLIKTRGQQVTLSCSPISGHRSVSWYQQTPGQGLQFLFEYFSETQRNKGNFPGRFSGRQFSNSRSEMNVSTLELGDSALYLCASSLAGTSPEQFFGPGTRLTVL.

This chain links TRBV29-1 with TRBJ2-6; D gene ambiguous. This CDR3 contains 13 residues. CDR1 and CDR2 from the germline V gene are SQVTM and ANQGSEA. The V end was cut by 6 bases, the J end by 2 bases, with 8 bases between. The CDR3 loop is CSVGSAGANVLTF. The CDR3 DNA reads TGCAGCGTGGGTTCGGCTGGGGCCAACGTCCTGACTTTC.

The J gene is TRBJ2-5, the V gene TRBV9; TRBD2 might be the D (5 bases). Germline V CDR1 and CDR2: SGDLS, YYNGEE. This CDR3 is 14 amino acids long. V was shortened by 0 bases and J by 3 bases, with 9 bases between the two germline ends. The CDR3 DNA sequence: TGTGCCAGCAGCGTAGGGAGGATAGAAGAGACCCAGTACTTC. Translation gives CASSVGRIEETQYF. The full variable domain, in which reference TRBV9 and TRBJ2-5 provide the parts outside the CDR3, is DSGVTQTPKHLITATGQRVTLRCSPRSGDLSVYWYQQSLDQGLQFLIQYYNGEERAKGNILERFSAQQFPDLHSELNLSSLELGDSALYFCASSVGRIEETQYFGPGTRLLVL.

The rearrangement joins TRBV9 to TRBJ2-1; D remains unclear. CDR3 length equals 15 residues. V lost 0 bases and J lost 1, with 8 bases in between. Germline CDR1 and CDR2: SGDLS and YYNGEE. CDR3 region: CASSVVMGSYNEQFF. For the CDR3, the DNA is TGTGCCAGCAGCGTAGTAATGGGATCCTACAATGAGCAGTTCTTC.

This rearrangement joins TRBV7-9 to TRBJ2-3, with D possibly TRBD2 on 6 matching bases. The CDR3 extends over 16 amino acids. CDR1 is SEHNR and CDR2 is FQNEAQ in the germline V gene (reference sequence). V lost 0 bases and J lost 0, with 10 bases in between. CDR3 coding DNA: TGTGCCAGCAGCTTAGCCGTACTAGCAAGCACAGATACGCAGTATTTT. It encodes CASSLAVLASTDTQYF.